This entry features one TCR beta chain sequence. The data originate from a study of control samples from healthy donors and cancer patients. CDR1 is MGHRA and CDR2 is YSYEKL in the germline V gene. This CDR3 is built from 14 residues. V lost 2 bases, J lost 6 bases, and 14 bases lay in between. Assay used: immunoSEQ multiplex PCR; TCRdb lists only in-frame clones, some missing. The table shows approximately 160,000 clones, with roughly 92% occurring only once. The specimen was blood. The chain recombines TRBV4-1 with TRBJ2-7, with D perhaps being TRBD1 or TRBD2 (6 bases each). This receptor was obtained from a woman aged 30 to 39 in good health. This CDR3 reads CASSQIPEGGEQYF. The CDR3 nucleotides are TGCGCCAGCAGCCAAATTCCCGAGGGGGGCGAGCAGTACTTC.